This T cell receptor beta chain was recovered during a study of HIV-infected patients and healthy controls. The length of the CDR3 is 16 residues. CDR1 and CDR2 from the germline V gene are LGHDT and YNNKEL (reference sequence). V lost 1 base to trimming and J lost 0 bases, with 10 bases between them. One entry per CDR3 protein, called by TCRdb with MiXCR from the 5' RACE reads. The sample holds around 58,000 distinct CDR3 sequences, roughly 21% seen once. The specimen sequenced was CD4+ T cells from blood. The receptor was isolated from a human donor in good health. The chain has TRBV3-1 and TRBJ1-3, with D possibly TRBD1 on 6 matching bases. CDR3 protein: CASSQGSRGSGNTIYF. For the CDR3, the DNA is TGTGCCAGCAGCCAAGGGTCCAGGGGCTCTGGAAACACCATATATTTT.